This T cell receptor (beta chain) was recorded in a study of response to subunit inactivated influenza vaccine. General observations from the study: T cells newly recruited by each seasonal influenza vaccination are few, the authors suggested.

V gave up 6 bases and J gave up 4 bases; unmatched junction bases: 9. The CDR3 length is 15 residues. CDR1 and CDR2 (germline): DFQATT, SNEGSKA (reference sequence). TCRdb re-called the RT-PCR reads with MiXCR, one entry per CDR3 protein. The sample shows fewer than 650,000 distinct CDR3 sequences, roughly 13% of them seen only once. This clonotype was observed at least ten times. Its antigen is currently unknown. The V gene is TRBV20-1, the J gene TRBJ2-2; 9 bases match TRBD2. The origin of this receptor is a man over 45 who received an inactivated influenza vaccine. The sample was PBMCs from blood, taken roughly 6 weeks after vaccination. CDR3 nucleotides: TGCAGTGCCCCGCGGACTAGCGCCGTCACCGGGGAGCTGTTTTTT. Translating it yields CSAPRTSAVTGELFF.